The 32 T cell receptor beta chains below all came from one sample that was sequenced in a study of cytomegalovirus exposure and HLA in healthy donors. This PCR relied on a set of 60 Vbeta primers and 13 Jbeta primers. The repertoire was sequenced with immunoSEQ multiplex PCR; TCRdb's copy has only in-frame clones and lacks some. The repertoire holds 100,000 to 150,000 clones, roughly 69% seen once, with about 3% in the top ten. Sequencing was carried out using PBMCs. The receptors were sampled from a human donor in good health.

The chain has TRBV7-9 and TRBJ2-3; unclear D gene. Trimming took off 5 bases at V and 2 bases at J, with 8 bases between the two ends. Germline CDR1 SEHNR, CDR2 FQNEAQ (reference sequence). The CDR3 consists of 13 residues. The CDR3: CASSTGSTDTQYF. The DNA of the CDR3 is TGTGCCAGCAGCACCGGGTCCACAGATACGCAGTATTTT.

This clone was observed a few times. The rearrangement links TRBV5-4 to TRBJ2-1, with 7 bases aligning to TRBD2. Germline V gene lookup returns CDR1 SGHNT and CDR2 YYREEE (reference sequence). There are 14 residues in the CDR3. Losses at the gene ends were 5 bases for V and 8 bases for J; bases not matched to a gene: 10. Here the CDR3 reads CASRPTSAGDEQFF. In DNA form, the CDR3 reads TGTGCCAGCAGACCCACTAGCGCGGGGGATGAGCAGTTCTTC. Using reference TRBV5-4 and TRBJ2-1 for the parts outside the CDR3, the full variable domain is ETGVTQSPTHLIKTRGQQVTLRCSSQSGHNTVSWYQQALGQGPQFIFQYYREEENGRGNFPPRFSGLQFPNYSSELNVNALELDDSALYLCASRPTSAGDEQFFGPGTRLTVL.

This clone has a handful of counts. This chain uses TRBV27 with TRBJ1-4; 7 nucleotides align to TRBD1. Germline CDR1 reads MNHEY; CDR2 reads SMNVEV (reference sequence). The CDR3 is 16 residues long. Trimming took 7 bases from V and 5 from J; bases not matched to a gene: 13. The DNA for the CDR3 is TGTGCCAGCAAGAAAGGGGGCCCAGCAGTCAATGAAAAACTGTTTTTT. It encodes CASKKGGPAVNEKLFF.

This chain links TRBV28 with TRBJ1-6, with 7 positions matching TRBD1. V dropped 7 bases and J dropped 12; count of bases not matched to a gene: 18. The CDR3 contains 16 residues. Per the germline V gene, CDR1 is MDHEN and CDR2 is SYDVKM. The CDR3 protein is CASTFPGGGRWVPLHF. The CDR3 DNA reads TGTGCCAGCACCTTTCCCGGAGGGGGCCGCTGGGTACCCCTCCACTTT.

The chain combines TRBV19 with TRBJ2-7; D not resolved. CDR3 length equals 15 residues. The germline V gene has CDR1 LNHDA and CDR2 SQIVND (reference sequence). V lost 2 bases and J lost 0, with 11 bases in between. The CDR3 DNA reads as TGTGCCAGTAGTATAACGGCGGAAAGCTCCTACGAGCAGTACTTC. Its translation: CASSITAESSYEQYF.

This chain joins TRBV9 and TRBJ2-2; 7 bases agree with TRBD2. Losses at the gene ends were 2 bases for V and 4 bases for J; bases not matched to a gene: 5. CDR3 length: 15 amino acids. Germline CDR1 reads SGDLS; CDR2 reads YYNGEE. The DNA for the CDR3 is TGTGCCAGCAGCGTCACTAGCGAGGCCACCGGGGAGCTGTTTTTT. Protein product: CASSVTSEATGELFF. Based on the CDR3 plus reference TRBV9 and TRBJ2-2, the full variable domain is DSGVTQTPKHLITATGQRVTLRCSPRSGDLSVYWYQQSLDQGLQFLIQYYNGEERAKGNILERFSAQQFPDLHSELNLSSLELGDSALYFCASSVTSEATGELFFGEGSRLTVL.

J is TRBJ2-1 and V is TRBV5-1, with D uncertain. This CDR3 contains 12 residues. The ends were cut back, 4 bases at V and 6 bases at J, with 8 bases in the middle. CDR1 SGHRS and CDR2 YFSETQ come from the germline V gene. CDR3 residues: CASSVPSNEQFF. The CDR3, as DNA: TGCGCCAGCAGCGTCCCCTCCAATGAGCAGTTCTTC.

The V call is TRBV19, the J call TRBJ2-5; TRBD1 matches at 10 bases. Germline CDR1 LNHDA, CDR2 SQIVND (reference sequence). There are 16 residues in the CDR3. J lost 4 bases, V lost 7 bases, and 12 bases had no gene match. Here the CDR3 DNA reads TGTGCCAGTACCTCCCCCGGGACAGGGGCTGGAGAGACCCAGTACTTC. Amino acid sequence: CASTSPGTGAGETQYF.

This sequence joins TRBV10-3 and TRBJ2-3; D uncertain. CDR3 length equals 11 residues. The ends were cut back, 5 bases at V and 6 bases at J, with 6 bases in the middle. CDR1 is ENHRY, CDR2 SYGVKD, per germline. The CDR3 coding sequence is TGTGCCATCAGTTCAGTCGATACGCAGTATTTT. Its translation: CAISSVDTQYF.

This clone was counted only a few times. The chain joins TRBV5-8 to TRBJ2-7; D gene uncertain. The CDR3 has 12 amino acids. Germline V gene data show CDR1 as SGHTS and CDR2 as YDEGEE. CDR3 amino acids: CVSHRKLREQYF. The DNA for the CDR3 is TGTGTTTCACACAGAAAGCTACGAGAGCAGTACTTC. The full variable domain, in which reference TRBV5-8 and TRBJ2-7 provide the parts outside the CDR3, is EAGVTQSPTHLIKTRGQQATLRCSPISGHTSVYWYQQALGLGLQFLLWYDEGEERNRGNFPPRFSGRQFPNYSSELNVNALELEDSALYLCVSHRKLREQYFGPGTRLTVT.

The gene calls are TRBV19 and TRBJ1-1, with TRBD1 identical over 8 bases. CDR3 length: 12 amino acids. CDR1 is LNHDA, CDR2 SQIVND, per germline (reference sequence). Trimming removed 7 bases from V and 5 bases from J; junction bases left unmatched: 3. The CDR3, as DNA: TGTGCCAGTACAGGGGGCCGGACTGAAGCTTTCTTT. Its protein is CASTGGRTEAFF.

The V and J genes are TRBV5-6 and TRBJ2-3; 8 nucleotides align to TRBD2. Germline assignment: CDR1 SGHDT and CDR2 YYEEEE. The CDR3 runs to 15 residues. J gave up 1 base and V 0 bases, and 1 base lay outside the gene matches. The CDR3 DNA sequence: TGTGCCAGCAGCTTGGCGGGAGGGGGCACAGATACGCAGTATTTT. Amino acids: CASSLAGGGTDTQYF.

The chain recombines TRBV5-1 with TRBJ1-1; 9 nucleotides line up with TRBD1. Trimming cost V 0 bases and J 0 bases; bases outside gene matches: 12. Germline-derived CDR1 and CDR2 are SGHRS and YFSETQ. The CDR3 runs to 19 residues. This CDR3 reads CASSLAGTGNVGVNTEAFF. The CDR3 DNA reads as TGCGCCAGCAGCTTGGCGGGGACAGGGAATGTCGGGGTGAACACTGAAGCTTTCTTT. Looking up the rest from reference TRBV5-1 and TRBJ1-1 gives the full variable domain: KAGVTQTPRYLIKTRGQQVTLSCSPISGHRSVSWYQQTPGQGLQFLFEYFSETQRNKGNFPGRFSGRQFSNSRSEMNVSTLELGDSALYLCASSLAGTGNVGVNTEAFFGQGTRLTVV.

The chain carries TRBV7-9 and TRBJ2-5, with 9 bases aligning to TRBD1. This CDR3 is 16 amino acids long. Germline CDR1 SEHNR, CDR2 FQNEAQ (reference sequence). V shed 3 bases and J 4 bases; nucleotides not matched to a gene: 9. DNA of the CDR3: TGTGCCAGCAGCTTCGGCGACAGGGGGGTTCGAGAGACCCAGTACTTC. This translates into CASSFGDRGVRETQYF.

CDR3 in amino acids: CASSLAIGGYEQYF. CDR3 in DNA: TGTGCCAGCAGCTTGGCTATAGGGGGCTACGAGCAGTACTTC. This sequence joins TRBV5-4 and TRBJ2-7; D might be TRBD1 (6 bases). Germline CDR1 is SGHNT and CDR2 is YYREEE (reference sequence). V was cut by 0 bases and J by 3 bases, with 10 bases left in between. The CDR3 extends over 14 amino acids.

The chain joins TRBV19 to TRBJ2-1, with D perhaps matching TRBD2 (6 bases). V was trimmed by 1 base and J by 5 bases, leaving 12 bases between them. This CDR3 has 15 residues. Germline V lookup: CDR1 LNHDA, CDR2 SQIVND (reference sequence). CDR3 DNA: TGTGCCAGTAGTATAGGGTGGGGGGTCCACAATGAGCAGTTCTTC. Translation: CASSIGWGVHNEQFF.

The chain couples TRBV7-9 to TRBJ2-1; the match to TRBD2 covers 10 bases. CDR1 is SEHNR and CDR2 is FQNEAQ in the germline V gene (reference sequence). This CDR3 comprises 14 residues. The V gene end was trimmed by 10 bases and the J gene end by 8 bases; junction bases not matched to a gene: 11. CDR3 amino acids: CATAGLAIGDEQFF. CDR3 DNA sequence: TGTGCCACCGCGGGACTAGCGATAGGCGATGAGCAGTTCTTC. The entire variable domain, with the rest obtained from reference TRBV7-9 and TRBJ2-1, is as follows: DTGVSQNPRHKITKRGQNVTFRCDPISEHNRLYWYRQTLGQGPEFLTYFQNEAQLEKSRLLSDRFSAERPKGSFSTLEIQRTEQGDSAMYLCATAGLAIGDEQFFGPGTRLTVL.

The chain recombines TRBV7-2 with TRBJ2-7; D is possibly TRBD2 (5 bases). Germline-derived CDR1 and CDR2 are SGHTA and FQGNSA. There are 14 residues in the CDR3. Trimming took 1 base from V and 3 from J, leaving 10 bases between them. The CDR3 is CASSLESGDYEQYF. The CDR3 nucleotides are TGTGCCAGCAGCTTAGAATCCGGGGACTACGAGCAGTACTTC.

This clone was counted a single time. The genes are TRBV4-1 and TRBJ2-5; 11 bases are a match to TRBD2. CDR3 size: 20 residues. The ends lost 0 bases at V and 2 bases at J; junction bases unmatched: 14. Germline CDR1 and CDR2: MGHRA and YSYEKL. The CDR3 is CASSQEDPLAGGRVQETQYF. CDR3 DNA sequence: TGCGCCAGCAGCCAAGAGGACCCTTTAGCGGGGGGGAGAGTACAAGAGACCCAGTACTTC.

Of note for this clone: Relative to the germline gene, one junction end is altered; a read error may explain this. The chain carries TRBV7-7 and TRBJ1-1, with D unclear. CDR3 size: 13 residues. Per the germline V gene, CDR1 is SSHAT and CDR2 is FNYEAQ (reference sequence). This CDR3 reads CASSLTVNTEAFF. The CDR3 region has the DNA TGTGCTAGCAGCTTAACGGTGAACACTGAAGCTTTCTTT.

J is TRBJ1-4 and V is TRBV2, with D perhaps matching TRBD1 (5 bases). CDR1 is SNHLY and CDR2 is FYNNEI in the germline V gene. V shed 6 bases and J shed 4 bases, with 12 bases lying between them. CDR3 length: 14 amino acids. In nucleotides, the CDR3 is TGTGCCAGCAGATCAGGGTTTAATAATGAAAAACTGTTTTTT. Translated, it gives CASRSGFNNEKLFF.

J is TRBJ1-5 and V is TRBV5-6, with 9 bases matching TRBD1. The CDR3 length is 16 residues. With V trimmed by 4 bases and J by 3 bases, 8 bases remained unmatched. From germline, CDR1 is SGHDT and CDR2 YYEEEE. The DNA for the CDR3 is TGTGCCAGCAGCCCTTACAGGGGGCGGTTCAATCAGCCCCAGCATTTT. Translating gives CASSPYRGRFNQPQHF.

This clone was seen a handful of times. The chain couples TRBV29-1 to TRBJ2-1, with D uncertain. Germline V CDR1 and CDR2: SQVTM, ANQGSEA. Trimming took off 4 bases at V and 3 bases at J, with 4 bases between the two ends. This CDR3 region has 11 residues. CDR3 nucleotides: TGCAGCGTTGCCTACTACAATGAGCAGTTCTTC. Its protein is CSVAYYNEQFF.

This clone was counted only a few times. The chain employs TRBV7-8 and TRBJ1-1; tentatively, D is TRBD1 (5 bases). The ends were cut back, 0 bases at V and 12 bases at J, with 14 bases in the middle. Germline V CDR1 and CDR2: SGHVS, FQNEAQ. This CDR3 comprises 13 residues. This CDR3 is CASSLAGVVSTFF. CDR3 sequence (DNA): TGTGCCAGCAGCTTAGCAGGGGTCGTTAGCACTTTCTTT.

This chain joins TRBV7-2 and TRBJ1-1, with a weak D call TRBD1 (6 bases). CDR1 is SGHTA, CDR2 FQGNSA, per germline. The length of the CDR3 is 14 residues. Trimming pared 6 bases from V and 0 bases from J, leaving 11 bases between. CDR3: CASRQQGMNTEAFF. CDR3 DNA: TGTGCCAGCAGACAACAGGGTATGAACACTGAAGCTTTCTTT.

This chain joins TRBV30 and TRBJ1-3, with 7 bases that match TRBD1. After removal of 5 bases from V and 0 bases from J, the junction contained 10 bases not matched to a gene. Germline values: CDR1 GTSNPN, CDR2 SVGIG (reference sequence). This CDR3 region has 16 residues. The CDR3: CAWGRGQTVSGNTIYF. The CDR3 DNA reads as TGTGCCTGGGGAAGGGGGCAGACGGTCTCTGGAAACACCATATATTTT.

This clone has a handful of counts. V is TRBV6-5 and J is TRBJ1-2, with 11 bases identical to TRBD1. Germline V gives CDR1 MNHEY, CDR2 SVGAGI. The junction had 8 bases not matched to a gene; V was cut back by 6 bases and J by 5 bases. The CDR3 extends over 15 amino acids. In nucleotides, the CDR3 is TGTGCCAGCAGAACTAGGACAGGGGGCAAGTATGGCTACACCTTC. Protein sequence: CASRTRTGGKYGYTF.

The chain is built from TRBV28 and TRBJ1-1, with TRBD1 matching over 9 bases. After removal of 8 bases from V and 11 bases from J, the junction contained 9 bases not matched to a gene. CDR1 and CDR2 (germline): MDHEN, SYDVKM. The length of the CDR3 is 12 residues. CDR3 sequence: CASGAQGASAFF. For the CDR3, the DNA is TGTGCCAGCGGGGCACAGGGGGCATCGGCTTTCTTT.

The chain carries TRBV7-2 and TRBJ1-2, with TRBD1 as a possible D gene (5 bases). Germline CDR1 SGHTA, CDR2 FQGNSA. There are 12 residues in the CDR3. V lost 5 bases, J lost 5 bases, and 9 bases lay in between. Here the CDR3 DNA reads TGTGCCAGCAGCGTTTCAGGGTATGGCTACACCTTC. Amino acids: CASSVSGYGYTF.

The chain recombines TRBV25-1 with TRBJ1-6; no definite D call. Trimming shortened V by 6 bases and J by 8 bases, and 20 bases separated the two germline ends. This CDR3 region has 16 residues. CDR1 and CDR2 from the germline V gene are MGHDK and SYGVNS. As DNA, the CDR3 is TGTGCCAGCAGCCCCGTTGGTGGCGGAGGGCATTCACCCCTCCACTTT. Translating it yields CASSPVGGGGHSPLHF. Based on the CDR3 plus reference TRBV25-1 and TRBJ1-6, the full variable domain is EADIYQTPRYLVIGTGKKITLECSQTMGHDKMYWYQQDPGMELHLIHYSYGVNSTEKGDLSSESTVSRIRTEHFPLTLESARPSHTSQYLCASSPVGGGGHSPLHFGNGTRLTVT.

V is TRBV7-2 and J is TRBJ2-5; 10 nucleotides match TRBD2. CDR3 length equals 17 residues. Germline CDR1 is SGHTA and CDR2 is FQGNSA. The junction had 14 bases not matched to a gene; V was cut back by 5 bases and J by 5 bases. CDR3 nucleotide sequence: TGTGCCAGCAGCAAGAAATTAGCGGGAGGACCTGTTGAGACCCAGTACTTC. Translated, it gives CASSKKLAGGPVETQYF. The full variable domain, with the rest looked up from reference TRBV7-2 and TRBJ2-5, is GAGVSQSPSNKVTEKGKDVELRCDPISGHTALYWYRQSLGQGLEFLIYFQGNSAPDKSGLPSDRFSAERTGGSVSTLTIQRTQQEDSAVYLCASSKKLAGGPVETQYFGPGTRLLVL.

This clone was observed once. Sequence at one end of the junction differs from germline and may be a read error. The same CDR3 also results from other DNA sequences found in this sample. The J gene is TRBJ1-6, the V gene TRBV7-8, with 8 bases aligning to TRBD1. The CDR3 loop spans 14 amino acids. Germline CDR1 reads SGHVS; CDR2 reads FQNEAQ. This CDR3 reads CASSLGQENSPLHF. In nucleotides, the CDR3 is TGTGCCAGCAGCTTGGGACAGGAAAATTCTCCCCTCCACTTT. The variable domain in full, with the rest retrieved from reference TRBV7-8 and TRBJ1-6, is GAGVSQSPRYKVAKRGQDVALRCDPISGHVSLFWYQQALGQGPEFLTYFQNEAQLDKSGLPSDRFFAERPEGSVSTLKIQRTQQEDSAVYLCASSLGQENSPLHFGNGTRLTVT.